This record concerns one T cell receptor beta chain sequence. The antigen remains undetermined. Only in-frame clones appear in the TCRdb table, and some are missing; sequencing was by immunoSEQ multiplex PCR. Seen here are some 73,000 clones, 65% to 90% observed once, and the top ten hold about 0.75%. The data belong to a study of OX40 agonist ivuxolimab in advanced cancers. Across the whole study: Those enrolled were about 82% male, with a mean age of about 60 years and ages from roughly 23 to 79. Prior anti-PD-1, anti-PD-L1 or anti-CTLA-4 therapy did not bar entry, and 40% to 45% had some. One hepatocellular carcinoma and a couple of cutaneous melanoma patients partially responded. Study-wide points: By week 6 at 0.1 to 3.0 mg/kg, blood CD4+ and CD8+ T cells had expanded clonally.

This clonotype was sampled from an adult with an advanced solid tumor such as melanoma, head and neck, liver or kidney cancer. The source material was CD4+ or CD8+ T cells sorted from blood, sampled in a trial of the OX40 agonist ivuxolimab.

The CDR3, as DNA: TGTGCCAGCAGCTTAGCGGGACTAATCGCAGATACGCAGTATTTT. The encoded protein is CASSLAGLIADTQYF. The chain couples TRBV7-2 to TRBJ2-3, with 7 bases fitting TRBD2. Germline V gene data show CDR1 as SGHTA and CDR2 as FQGNSA. The CDR3 is 15 amino acids. V lost 0 bases to trimming and J lost 4 bases; unmatched junction nucleotides: 4.